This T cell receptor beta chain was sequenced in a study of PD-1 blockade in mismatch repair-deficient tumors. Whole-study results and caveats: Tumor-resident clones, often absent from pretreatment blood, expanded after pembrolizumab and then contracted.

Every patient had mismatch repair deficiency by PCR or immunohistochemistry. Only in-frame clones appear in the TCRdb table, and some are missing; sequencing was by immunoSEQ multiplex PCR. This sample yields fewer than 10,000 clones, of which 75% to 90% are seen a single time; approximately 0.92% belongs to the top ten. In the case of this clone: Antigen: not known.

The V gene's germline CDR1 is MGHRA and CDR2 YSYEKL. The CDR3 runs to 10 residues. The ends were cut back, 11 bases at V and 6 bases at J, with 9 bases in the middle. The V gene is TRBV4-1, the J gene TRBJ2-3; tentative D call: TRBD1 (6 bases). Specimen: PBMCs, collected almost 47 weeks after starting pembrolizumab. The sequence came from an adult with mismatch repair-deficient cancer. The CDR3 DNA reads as TGCGCCGTGGGGGCGGATACGCAGTATTTT. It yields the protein CAVGADTQYF.